This entry lists 20 T cell receptor beta chains sequenced from one sample in a study of siplizumab effects on memory and regulatory T cells. Here immunoSEQ multiplex PCR was the method, and the copy in TCRdb shows in-frame clones only, minus some. The data show tens of thousands of clones, with roughly 93% seen just once and about 6.7% held by the top ten. The sample was CD8+ T cells sorted from blood. The receptors were gathered from a human donor in good health.

The chain couples TRBV7-2 to TRBJ1-1; no definite D call. The CDR3 has 11 residues. Germline CDR1 and CDR2: SGHTA and FQGNSA. Trimming shortened V by 3 bases and J by 7 bases, and 6 bases separated the two germline ends. In DNA, the CDR3 is TGTGCCAGCAGCTTTGGGCTTGAAGCTTTCTTT. This translates into CASSFGLEAFF.

V is TRBV7-5 and J is TRBJ1-4; the D call in the table, TRBD1, was not verified against the DNA. TRBV7-5 is a pseudogene segment. This CDR3 is 15 amino acids long. The CDR3 is CARSSLTGTEKKLFF. The CDR3 DNA follows: TGTGCCAGAAGCTCTCTGACCGGGACAGAAAAAAAACTGTTTTTT.

The chain couples TRBV27 to TRBJ1-5; D possibly corresponds to TRBD1 (5 bases). The V end was cut by 3 bases, the J end by 4 bases, with 10 bases between. Germline assignment: CDR1 MNHEY and CDR2 SMNVEV (reference sequence). The CDR3 spans 14 residues. The CDR3 sequence: CASSFMGGNQPQHF. CDR3 nucleotide sequence: TGTGCCAGCAGTTTCATGGGGGGAAATCAGCCCCAGCATTTT.

The V gene is TRBV7-9, the J gene TRBJ1-2, with 7 bases identical to TRBD1. The CDR3 covers 17 residues. With V trimmed by 7 bases and J by 5 bases, 19 bases remained unmatched. CDR1 SEHNR and CDR2 FQNEAQ come from the germline V gene (reference sequence). The CDR3 DNA reads as TGTGCCAGCATCATACTCTCACAGGGGATTACAGGGTATGGCTACACCTTC. It codes for CASIILSQGITGYGYTF.

V is TRBV27 and J is TRBJ1-3; possibly TRBD1 for D (6 bases). CDR1 is MNHEY and CDR2 is SMNVEV in the germline V gene (reference sequence). The CDR3 spans 14 residues. Deletions cut 6 bases from V and 2 bases from J, with 11 bases between. The CDR3 DNA is TGTGCCAGCAGATCAGGGGTCCCTGGAAACACCATATATTTT. The encoded protein is CASRSGVPGNTIYF.

V is TRBV5-8 and J is TRBJ2-7, with D perhaps given as TRBD1 or TRBD2 (6 bases each). The CDR3 has 15 amino acids. The V gene lost 0 bases and the J gene lost 5 bases, with 15 bases spanning the gap. CDR1 and CDR2 (germline): SGHTS, YDEGEE. CDR3 nucleotide sequence: TGTGCCAGCAGCTTGGGTCTGGGGGGCATCAACGAGCAGTACTTC. As protein: CASSLGLGGINEQYF.

The genes are TRBV27 and TRBJ2-6; D is uncertain. The CDR3 covers 15 residues. Germline CDR1 and CDR2: MNHEY and SMNVEV (reference sequence). V was clipped by 5 bases and J by 0 bases, with 8 bases between them. The CDR3: CASSPYSSGANVLTF. In nucleotides, the CDR3 is TGTGCCAGCAGTCCATACAGCTCTGGGGCCAACGTCCTGACTTTC.

The chain has TRBV13 and TRBJ1-2; 8 bases fit TRBD1. V gave up 3 bases and J gave up 7 bases; unmatched junction bases: 13. This CDR3 has 16 residues. Germline V gene lookup returns CDR1 PRHDT and CDR2 FYEKMQ (reference sequence). CDR3 protein: CASSLELQGALFGYTF. As DNA, the CDR3 is TGTGCCAGCAGCTTGGAGCTCCAGGGGGCGCTTTTTGGCTACACCTTC.

The V and J genes are TRBV6-1 and TRBJ2-7; 7 positions match TRBD1. CDR1 is MNHNS and CDR2 is SASEGT in the germline V gene. The CDR3 sequence is 14 residues long. The ends lost 6 bases at V and 5 bases at J; junction bases unmatched: 10. CDR3: CASRPTGTVNEQYF. The CDR3, as DNA: TGTGCCAGCAGGCCCACCGGGACAGTCAACGAGCAGTACTTC.

The chain has TRBV5-6 and TRBJ2-7; D perhaps matches TRBD1 (5 bases). Germline-derived CDR1 and CDR2 are SGHDT and YYEEEE. The length of the CDR3 is 14 residues. Between the trimmed V and J ends, which lost 0 bases and 2 bases, there was a span of 9 bases. CDR3 amino acids: CASSLGQGAYEQYF. CDR3 DNA: TGTGCCAGCAGCTTGGGGCAGGGCGCCTACGAGCAGTACTTC.

By frequency in the sample, this clone is medium-sized. The DNA of the CDR3 is TGCGCCAGCAGCCGGACAGGGGGGACTCAAGAGACCCAGTACTTC. Translating it yields CASSRTGGTQETQYF. The chain is built from TRBV4-1 and TRBJ2-5, with 10 positions matching TRBD1. With V trimmed by 4 bases and J by 2 bases, 4 bases remained unmatched. The CDR3 runs 15 residues. Germline V lookup: CDR1 MGHRA, CDR2 YSYEKL.

The chain recombines TRBV7-8 with TRBJ2-3, with TRBD2 matching over 8 bases. This CDR3 is 16 amino acids long. Germline assignment: CDR1 SGHVS and CDR2 FQNEAQ. V lost 3 bases, J lost 2 bases, and 7 bases stayed unmatched. The CDR3 DNA is TGTGCCAGCAGCTTGCCGGGACTAGGGTTCACAGATACGCAGTATTTT. It codes for CASSLPGLGFTDTQYF.

This sequence joins TRBV7-6 and TRBJ1-1, with TRBD1 as a possible D gene (5 bases). Germline CDR1 and CDR2: SGHVS and FNYEAQ. The V end lost 4 bases, the J end lost 1 base, and 10 bases lay between the germline ends. The CDR3 consists of 14 residues. Here the CDR3 reads CASSYGTANTEAFF. CDR3 DNA sequence: TGTGCCAGCAGCTATGGGACCGCGAACACTGAAGCTTTCTTT.

V gene TRBV5-5 combines with J gene TRBJ1-2; the match to TRBD1 covers 9 bases. This CDR3 spans 14 amino acids. V trimming: 3 bases; J trimming: 8 bases; junction bases outside the gene matches: 8. Germline CDR1 and CDR2: SGHKS and YYEKEE (reference sequence). CDR3: CASSSDRGVEGYTF. CDR3 nucleotide sequence: TGTGCCAGCAGCTCCGACAGGGGGGTAGAAGGCTACACCTTC. Combining the CDR3 with reference TRBV5-5 and TRBJ1-2 gives the whole variable domain DAGVTQSPTHLIKTRGQQVTLRCSPISGHKSVSWYQQVLGQGPQFIFQYYEKEERGRGNFPDRFSARQFPNYSSELNVNALLLGDSALYLCASSSDRGVEGYTFGSGTRLTVV.

The chain couples TRBV4-3 to TRBJ2-5; D remains unclear. There are 16 residues in the CDR3. The V gene's germline CDR1 is LGHNA and CDR2 YSLEER. Trimming pared 0 bases from V and 2 bases from J, leaving 13 bases between. CDR3 residues: CASSQDLDTQQETQYF. The DNA of the CDR3 is TGCGCCAGCAGCCAAGATCTAGACACCCAGCAAGAGACCCAGTACTTC.

The chain combines TRBV4-3 with TRBJ2-7; D is possibly TRBD1 (5 bases). The CDR3 is 14 amino acids. Germline loops: CDR1 LGHNA, CDR2 YSLEER. Trimming cost V 0 bases and J 3 bases, with 9 bases left between them. The CDR3 coding sequence is TGCGCCAGCAGCCAAGACAGGGTAGGCTACGAGCAGTACTTC. This sequence encodes CASSQDRVGYEQYF.

The CDR3 region has the DNA TGTGCCAGCAGCTTGGTAGCAGGGACCTACGAGCAGTACTTC. Residues: CASSLVAGTYEQYF. The chain links TRBV5-5 to TRBJ2-7, with a tentative D call TRBD1 (5 bases). Germline V CDR1 and CDR2: SGHKS, YYEKEE (reference sequence). Deletions cut 0 bases from V and 2 bases from J, with 9 bases between. The CDR3 runs to 14 residues.

This rearrangement joins TRBV30 to TRBJ1-5; D possibly corresponds to TRBD1 (5 bases). This CDR3 has 16 amino acids. Trimming stripped 3 bases from V and 3 bases from J, with 18 bases between. Germline V lookup: CDR1 GTSNPN, CDR2 SVGIG (reference sequence). The CDR3 protein is CAWSAPWRDFNQPQHF. The CDR3 DNA reads TGTGCCTGGAGCGCCCCATGGCGGGACTTCAATCAGCCCCAGCATTTT.

This clone has just one count. The chain employs TRBV5-4 and TRBJ1-1; D may be TRBD1 (5 bases). Between the trimmed V and J ends, which lost 4 bases and 0 bases, there was a span of 13 bases. The CDR3 is 15 amino acids. Germline V gene data show CDR1 as SGHNT and CDR2 as YYREEE (reference sequence). Written as DNA, the CDR3 is TGTGCCAGCAGCCCCATGACAGATATGAACACTGAAGCTTTCTTT. This codes for CASSPMTDMNTEAFF.

This chain links TRBV9 with TRBJ2-7; D uncertain. V was shortened by 7 bases and J by 6 bases, with 8 bases between the two germline ends. This CDR3 contains 10 residues. Looked up from germline, CDR1 is SGDLS and CDR2 is YYNGEE. In DNA, the CDR3 is TGTGCCAGCGGAGACATCGAGCAGTACTTC. It yields the protein CASGDIEQYF.